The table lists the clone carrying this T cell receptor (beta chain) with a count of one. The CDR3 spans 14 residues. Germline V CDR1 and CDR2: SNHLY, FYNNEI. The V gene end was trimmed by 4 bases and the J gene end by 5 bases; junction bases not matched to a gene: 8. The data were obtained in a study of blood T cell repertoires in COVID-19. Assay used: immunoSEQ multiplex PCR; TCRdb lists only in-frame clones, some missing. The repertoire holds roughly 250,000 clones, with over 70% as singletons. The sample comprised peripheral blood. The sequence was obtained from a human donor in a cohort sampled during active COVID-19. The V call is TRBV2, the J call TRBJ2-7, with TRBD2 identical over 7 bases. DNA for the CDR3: TGTGCCAGCAGTGTCGGGGGGATATGGGACGAGCAGTACTTC. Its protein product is CASSVGGIWDEQYF.